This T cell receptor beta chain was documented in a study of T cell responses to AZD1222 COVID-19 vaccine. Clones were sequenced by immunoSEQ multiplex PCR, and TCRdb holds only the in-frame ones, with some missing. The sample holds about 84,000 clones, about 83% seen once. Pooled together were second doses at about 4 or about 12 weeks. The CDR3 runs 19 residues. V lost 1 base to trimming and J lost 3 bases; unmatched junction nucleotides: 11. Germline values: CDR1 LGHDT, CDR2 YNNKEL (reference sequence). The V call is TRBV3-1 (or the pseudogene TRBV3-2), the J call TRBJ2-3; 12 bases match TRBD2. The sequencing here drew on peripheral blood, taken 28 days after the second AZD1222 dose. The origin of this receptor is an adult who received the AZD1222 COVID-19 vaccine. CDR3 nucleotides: TGTGCCAGCAGCCAAGTCTCTTCTACTAGCGGGGGGCGGACAGATACGCAGTATTTT. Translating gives CASSQVSSTSGGRTDTQYF.